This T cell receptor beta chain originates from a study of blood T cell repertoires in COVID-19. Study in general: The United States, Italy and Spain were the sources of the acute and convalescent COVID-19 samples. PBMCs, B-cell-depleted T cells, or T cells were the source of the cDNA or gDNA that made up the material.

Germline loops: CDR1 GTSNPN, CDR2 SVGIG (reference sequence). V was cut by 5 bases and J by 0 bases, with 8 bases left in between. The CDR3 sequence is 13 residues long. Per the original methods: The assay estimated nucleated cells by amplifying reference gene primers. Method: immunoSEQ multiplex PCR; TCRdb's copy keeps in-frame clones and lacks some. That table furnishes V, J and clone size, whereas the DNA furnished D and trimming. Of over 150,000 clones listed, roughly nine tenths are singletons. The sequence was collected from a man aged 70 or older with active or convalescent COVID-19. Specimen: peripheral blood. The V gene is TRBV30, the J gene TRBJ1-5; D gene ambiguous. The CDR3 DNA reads TGTGCCTGGTCAGGCAGTAGCAATCAGCCCCAGCATTTT. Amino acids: CAWSGSSNQPQHF. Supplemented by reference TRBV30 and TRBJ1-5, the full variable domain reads SQTIHQWPATLVQPVGSPLSLECTVEGTSNPNLYWYRQAAGRGLQLLFYSVGIGQISSEVPQNLSASRPQDRQFILSSKKLLLSDSGFYLCAWSGSSNQPQHFGDGTRLSIL.